Below, one T cell receptor beta chain is given with its context. Its specificity is unknown. Germline V gene lookup returns CDR1 SNHLY and CDR2 FYNNEI. The CDR3 runs 15 residues. V gave up 3 bases and J gave up 0 bases, with 9 bases separating them. This record comes from a study of cytomegalovirus exposure and HLA in healthy donors. Across the whole study: The same platform as the roughly 700 first-cohort repertoires was used for the 100 to 150 validation repertoires, a later analysis reported. General observations from the study: Specific recognition of CMV antigens was confirmed in vitro for three chains (all CMV-associated). Associated with cytomegalovirus, according to the listing, were fewer than 200 TCR beta chains. The tendency of first-cohort TCR clusters to co-occur in the roughly 110 validation repertoires was identified by a subsequent analysis.

This table comes from immunoSEQ multiplex PCR, and its TCRdb copy is limited to in-frame clones, with some not included. This table has about 360,000 clones, 75% to 90% appearing once. V usage is TRBV2 and J usage is TRBJ2-1; TRBD2 is a possible D gene (5 bases). Specimen: PBMCs. This TCR was sampled from a woman in her late teens or twenties in good health and CMV-seronegative. As DNA, the CDR3 is TGTGCCAGCAGTGACGGGATGCCCTCCTACAATGAGCAGTTCTTC. Residues: CASSDGMPSYNEQFF.